The sequence of this T cell receptor beta chain was determined in a study of T-cell reconstitution after alpha-beta-depleted transplantation in children. Study-wide results and limits: Alpha-beta T cells about two months after transplant reportedly derived from several hundred expanded graft clones. Counts and diversity of T cells one year after transplant came mostly from newly produced T cells.

CDR1 is DFQATT and CDR2 is SNEGSKA in the germline V gene (reference sequence). This CDR3 contains 15 residues. The ends were cut back, 0 bases at V and 8 bases at J, with 20 bases in the middle. The table lists this clonotype with a few counts. Its antigen is as yet unknown. Construction of the TCRbeta library involved unique molecular identifiers. TCRdb reanalysed the PCR reads using MiXCR and keeps one entry per CDR3 protein. The sample holds a few hundred thousand distinct CDR3 sequences, 15% to 20% seen once. The sequences come from PBMCs, mostly from graft donor cells, collected 360 days after TCRalphabeta/CD19-depleted stem cell transplant. The gene calls are TRBV20-1 and TRBJ2-7, with D possibly called TRBD1 or TRBD2 (6 bases each). The receptor's source is a boy in the first two years of life who had a stem cell transplant for Wiskott-Aldrich syndrome, so the T cells may come from the graft donor. CDR3 sequence (DNA): TGCAGTGCTAGAGACCTCTCGAGGGGGGTTTTCCAGCAGTACTTC. Translation: CSARDLSRGVFQQYF.